These 15 T cell receptor beta chains originate from one sample sequenced in a study of response to subunit inactivated influenza vaccine. TCRdb re-analysed the RT-PCR reads in MiXCR, keeping a single row per CDR3 protein. The sample lists about 780,000 distinct CDR3 sequences; less than 20% were seen once. Sample: PBMCs from blood, taken 5 to 6 days after vaccination. The receptors here all came from a man aged 45-60 years who received an inactivated influenza vaccine.

This sequence joins TRBV4-2 and TRBJ1-6; no clear D gene. The germline gives CDR1 LGHNA, CDR2 YNFKEQ. The CDR3 consists of 13 residues. Trimming removed 0 bases from V and 8 bases from J, with 5 bases in between. CDR3 in DNA: TGTGCCAGCAGCCAAGAGTGGGATTCACCCCTCCACTTT. Its protein product is CASSQEWDSPLHF.

This clonotype was found a few times. This chain links TRBV28 with TRBJ2-6; possible D gene TRBD2, 6 bases. CDR3 length: 16 residues. V shed 8 bases and J shed 0 bases, with 14 bases lying between them. Germline loops: CDR1 MDHEN, CDR2 SYDVKM. CDR3 sequence (DNA): TGTGCCAGCGGGGGGACGAGCCTCTCTGGGGCCAACGTCCTGACTTTC. Translating it yields CASGGTSLSGANVLTF.

This clonotype was seen repeatedly, ten times or more. The chain carries TRBV20-1 and TRBJ2-3; 10 bases map to TRBD2. The germline V gene has CDR1 DFQATT and CDR2 SNEGSKA (reference sequence). J gave up 6 bases and V 6 bases, and 12 bases lay outside the gene matches. CDR3 size: 15 residues. The CDR3 DNA sequence: TGCAGTGCCCACCCCGGACTAGCGGTACGGGATACGCAGTATTTT. Encoded protein: CSAHPGLAVRDTQYF.

The rearrangement joins TRBV6-5 to TRBJ2-2; 10 nucleotides line up with TRBD1. The CDR3 runs 19 residues. In germline, CDR1 is MNHEY, CDR2 SVGAGI. The ends lost 2 bases at V and 2 bases at J; junction bases unmatched: 11. The CDR3, as DNA: TGTGCCAGCAGTTACAGACAGGGGGCGGCGGGGGGAAACACCGGGGAGCTGTTTTTT. This gives the protein CASSYRQGAAGGNTGELFF.

This clonotype was picked up a small number of times. The genes are TRBV20-1 and TRBJ2-5; the match to TRBD2 covers 13 bases. CDR3 length equals 14 residues. Germline CDR1 is DFQATT and CDR2 is SNEGSKA (reference sequence). V shed 7 bases and J 4 bases; nucleotides not matched to a gene: 6. Written as DNA, the CDR3 is TGCAGTGTTACAGGGACTAGCGGGATAGAGACCCAGTACTTC. Its translation is CSVTGTSGIETQYF.

This clonotype has a handful of counts. The chain couples TRBV11-1 to TRBJ2-5, with a possible D match to TRBD1 (6 bases). The germline V and J ends were trimmed by 2 bases and 1 base, with 20 bases remaining between them. The germline gives CDR1 SGHAT, CDR2 FQDESV (reference sequence). The CDR3 runs to 18 residues. The CDR3 reads CASSLILRPGHLQETQYF. The CDR3 DNA is TGTGCCAGCAGCTTAATACTAAGACCGGGACACCTCCAAGAGACCCAGTACTTC.

This chain connects TRBV20-1 to TRBJ2-4; 11 bases line up with TRBD1. V trimming: 6 bases; J trimming: 8 bases; junction bases outside the gene matches: 9. The CDR3 is made up of 14 amino acids. Germline V gives CDR1 DFQATT, CDR2 SNEGSKA (reference sequence). Here the CDR3 reads CSADAGTGGYIQYF. CDR3 DNA: TGCAGTGCAGACGCCGGGACAGGGGGGTACATTCAGTACTTC.

This clonotype turned up a few times. The chain recombines TRBV12-3 or TRBV12-4 with TRBJ2-5; 7 bases fit TRBD1. The V and J ends lost 1 base and 1 base, in that order; junction bases with no gene match: 6. CDR3 length: 16 amino acids. The CDR3, as DNA: TGTGCCAGCAGTTTAGGGACGACAGGGTTCCAAGAGACCCAGTACTTC. Protein sequence: CASSLGTTGFQETQYF.

This clonotype was seen more than once but under ten times. The V gene is TRBV20-1, the J gene TRBJ2-7; D gene ambiguous. The CDR3 is 13 amino acids. Germline assignment: CDR1 DFQATT and CDR2 SNEGSKA (reference sequence). V lost 1 base, J lost 4 bases, and 11 bases lay in between. This chain's CDR3 is CSARGHQLYEQYF. The CDR3 DNA reads TGCAGTGCTAGAGGGCACCAGTTATACGAGCAGTACTTC.

The chain carries TRBV7-2 and TRBJ2-7, with TRBD1 matching 8 bases. Unmatched junction bases numbered 6, after V lost 2 bases and J lost 3 bases. CDR1 is SGHTA, CDR2 FQGNSA, per germline. The CDR3 contains 15 residues. Here the CDR3 reads CASSLTTGGHYEQYF. CDR3 bases: TGTGCCAGCAGCTTAACTACAGGGGGGCACTACGAGCAGTACTTC.

This clonotype turned up a few times. The chain links TRBV20-1 to TRBJ2-1; D is perhaps TRBD2 (5 bases). V lost 4 bases and J 0 bases, leaving 13 bases between the germline ends. CDR1 and CDR2 from the germline V gene are DFQATT and SNEGSKA (reference sequence). The CDR3 runs to 15 residues. The CDR3 coding sequence is TGCAGTGCTATAAGAGCGGAGAGCTCCTACAATGAGCAGTTCTTC. As protein: CSAIRAESSYNEQFF.

A few counts support this clonotype. The rearrangement uses TRBV7-2 and TRBJ2-7; D gene uncertain. The CDR3 covers 14 residues. V was pared by 5 bases and J by 0 bases, with 11 bases between. CDR1 and CDR2 (germline): SGHTA, FQGNSA. The CDR3 loop reads CASSPQWTSYEQYF. DNA of the CDR3: TGTGCCAGCAGCCCCCAGTGGACCTCCTACGAGCAGTACTTC.

The chain joins TRBV20-1 to TRBJ2-3; 8 bases fit TRBD2. This CDR3 is built from 16 residues. J was trimmed by 0 bases and V by 3 bases; bases with no gene match: 8. Germline V gene data show CDR1 as DFQATT and CDR2 as SNEGSKA (reference sequence). DNA of the CDR3: TGCAGTGCTAGGCTGGCGGGAGGATGGAGCACAGATACGCAGTATTTT. Translating gives CSARLAGGWSTDTQYF.

The V call is TRBV4-3, the J call TRBJ2-3; TRBD1 agrees at 9 bases. CDR1 LGHNA and CDR2 YSLEER come from the germline V gene. This CDR3 has 16 amino acids. The V gene end was trimmed by 1 base and the J gene end by 2 bases; junction bases not matched to a gene: 4. CDR3 protein: CASSQGTGVDTDTQYF. The CDR3 DNA reads as TGCGCCAGCAGCCAAGGGACAGGGGTGGACACAGATACGCAGTATTTT.

This clonotype was detected ten times or more. V and J are TRBV9 and TRBJ1-1, with 7 bases matching TRBD1. V was pared by 3 bases and J by 8 bases, with 10 bases of the junction left unmatched. The CDR3 totals 14 residues. The germline gives CDR1 SGDLS, CDR2 YYNGEE. In DNA form, the CDR3 reads TGTGCCAGCAGCGAAACCGGGGGAGGGGGCGAAGCTTTCTTT. Translated, it gives CASSETGGGGEAFF.